These T cell receptor beta chains were read from a single sample in a study of blood T cell repertoires in COVID-19. Using immunoSEQ multiplex PCR, the repertoire was profiled, and TCRdb retains in-frame clones only, with some absent. This table has under 20,000 clones, about nine tenths appearing once. The source material was peripheral blood. These receptors all stem from a human donor with active COVID-19. The donor label of this sample is uncertain. The CDR3 runs from the conserved cysteine through the conserved F or W. Fields, in order: V gene, clone size, J gene, D gene, CDR3 DNA, CDR3 protein. D genes are given only for firm matches. The listing skips clone size in some rows; elsewhere it reads once, few, many or a size class.

TRBV27	-	TRBJ2-2	TRBD1	TGTGCCAGCAGGGGACAGGGTAACACCGGGGAGCTGTTTTTT	CASRGQGNTGELFF
TRBV7-2	-	TRBJ2-3	-	TGTGCCAGCAGCTTAGCGCCACTAACCAGCACAGATACGCAGTATTTT	CASSLAPLTSTDTQYF
TRBV3-1/TRBV3-2	-	TRBJ2-7	-	TGTGCCAGCAGCCAAGAGGTCATGACTCGGTCCTACGAGCAGTACTTC	CASSQEVMTRSYEQYF
TRBV19	-	TRBJ1-2	TRBD1	TGTGCCAGTAGTCCGGGACAGGGGGCCTCTGGCTACACCTTC	CASSPGQGASGYTF
TRBV24-1	-	TRBJ1-1	TRBD1	TGTGCCACCAGGGGACAGGGCCCTGAAGCTTTCTTT	CATRGQGPEAFF
TRBV15	-	TRBJ1-5	-	TGTGCCACCAGCACCCCAGGTTACAATCAGCCCCAGCATTTT	CATSTPGYNQPQHF
TRBV12-3/TRBV12-4	once	TRBJ1-5	-	TGTGCCAGCAGTTTAGCGGGGCGGCAGCCCCAGCATTTT	CASSLAGRQPQHF
TRBV2	-	TRBJ1-6	TRBD1	TGTGCCAGCAGTACTCAGGGGGCAAGGAATTCACCCCTCCACTTT	CASSTQGARNSPLHF
TRBV19	-	TRBJ2-1	-	TGTGCCAGTAGTATCCCTAGAGGTGAGCAGTTCTTC	CASSIPRGEQFF
TRBV6-4	-	TRBJ2-3	TRBD2	TGTGCCAGCAGTGACTCTAGCGGGGGGGCCACAGATACGCAGTATTTT	CASSDSSGGATDTQYF
TRBV29-1	few	TRBJ1-2	-	TGCAGCGTGCGTTTCGGGACTAAGGCCCTAAATGGCTACACCTTC	CSVRFGTKALNGYTF
TRBV14	-	TRBJ1-2	-	TGTGCCAGCAGCCAGAGGACTGACTATGGCTACACCTTC	CASSQRTDYGYTF
TRBV6-2/TRBV6-3	-	TRBJ2-5	TRBD2	TGTGCCAGCAGTTACTCGATTGTAGGCGGGGGGGATCGAGAGACCCAGTACTTC	CASSYSIVGGGDRETQYF